Following are 28 T cell receptor beta chains from one sample sequenced in a study of T cell responses to AZD1222 COVID-19 vaccine. Assay used: immunoSEQ multiplex PCR; TCRdb lists only in-frame clones, some missing. The repertoire holds 120,000 or so clones, with approximately 88% as singletons. Sequenced here: peripheral blood, sampled on day 0 of AZD1222 vaccination. Every receptor here comes from an adult in good health.

This clone was recorded once. The chain uses TRBV12-3 or TRBV12-4 and TRBJ1-1; D remains ambiguous. Trimming removed 9 bases from V and 0 bases from J, with 8 bases in between. The CDR3 loop spans 12 amino acids. CDR3 DNA sequence: TGTGCCAGTATACGCCTGAACACTGAAGCTTTCTTT. Residues: CASIRLNTEAFF.

The chain recombines TRBV18 with TRBJ1-1; D may be TRBD1 (5 bases). Germline V gene lookup returns CDR1 KGHSH and CDR2 LQKENI. The V and J ends lost 4 bases and 5 bases respectively, with 14 bases between them. This CDR3 has 14 residues. The chain's CDR3 is CASSQGVGRTEAFF. In DNA, the CDR3 is TGTGCCAGCTCACAAGGGGTAGGACGAACTGAAGCTTTCTTT.

The rearrangement joins TRBV30 to TRBJ1-5, with D possibly matching TRBD1 (6 bases). V lost 0 bases to trimming and J lost 5 bases, with 14 bases between them. Germline CDR1 is GTSNPN and CDR2 is SVGIG (reference sequence). The CDR3 is 15 residues long. The CDR3 DNA is TGTGCCTGGAGTGTAGGGGGATCGGTTCATCAGCCCCAGCATTTT. This translates into CAWSVGGSVHQPQHF.

V gene TRBV7-2 combines with J gene TRBJ2-7, with unresolved D. The germline gives CDR1 SGHTA, CDR2 FQGNSA. The CDR3 covers 15 residues. V was clipped by 4 bases and J by 0 bases, with 13 bases between them. The CDR3 coding sequence is TGTGCCAGCAGCTCGCCTGACCGGCTCTCCTACGAGCAGTACTTC. Amino acids: CASSSPDRLSYEQYF.

This sequence joins TRBV4-2 and TRBJ2-1, with TRBD2 identical over 7 bases. Trimming removed 1 base from V and 6 bases from J; junction bases left unmatched: 6. Germline V CDR1 and CDR2: LGHNA, YNFKEQ. The CDR3 spans 15 residues. The CDR3 DNA sequence: TGTGCCAGCAGCCAAGGCCAGGGAGGGTTCAATGAGCAGTTCTTC. It translates to CASSQGQGGFNEQFF.

This clone was observed a handful of times. The V gene is TRBV11-2, the J gene TRBJ2-2; D remains unclear. Germline V gene data show CDR1 as SGHAT and CDR2 as FQNNGV. V shed 3 bases and J shed 5 bases, with 7 bases lying between them. The CDR3 has 13 residues. The CDR3 region is CASSFLGTGELFF. The CDR3 region has the DNA TGTGCCAGCAGCTTTTTAGGGACCGGGGAGCTGTTTTTT.

This clone was counted once. This sequence joins TRBV11-2 and TRBJ2-1; 7 bases map to TRBD1. Germline CDR1 reads SGHAT; CDR2 reads FQNNGV. J was trimmed by 6 bases and V by 5 bases; bases with no gene match: 4. The CDR3 is 13 amino acids. CDR3 DNA: TGTGCCAGCAGCCAATACAGGGGCAATGAGCAGTTCTTC. It codes for CASSQYRGNEQFF.

This chain connects TRBV11-3 to TRBJ2-7; 12 nucleotides line up with TRBD2. CDR3 length: 16 residues. Unmatched junction bases numbered 8, after V lost 1 base and J lost 7 bases. The germline CDR1 and CDR2 sequences are SGHNT and YENEEA. This CDR3 is CASSLGPSGGAGEQYF. The CDR3 DNA reads as TGTGCCAGCAGCTTAGGACCTAGCGGGGGGGCCGGGGAGCAGTACTTC.

J is TRBJ1-1 and V is TRBV7-8, with D uncertain. Germline CDR1 and CDR2: SGHVS and FQNEAQ. Deletions cut 6 bases from V and 6 bases from J, with 14 bases between. The CDR3 contains 13 residues. In DNA, the CDR3 is TGTGCCAGCAGTCTTGGGATACAAGCTGAAGCTTTCTTT. Translation gives CASSLGIQAEAFF. The whole variable domain, remainder taken from reference TRBV7-8 and TRBJ1-1, is GAGVSQSPRYKVAKRGQDVALRCDPISGHVSLFWYQQALGQGPEFLTYFQNEAQLDKSGLPSDRFFAERPEGSVSTLKIQRTQQEDSAVYLCASSLGIQAEAFFGQGTRLTVV.

V is TRBV27 and J is TRBJ2-7; 11 bases fit TRBD2. The CDR3 contains 15 residues. Trimming cost V 7 bases and J 0 bases; bases outside gene matches: 5. Per the germline V gene, CDR1 is MNHEY and CDR2 is SMNVEV (reference sequence). The CDR3 spells CASMLAGGTSYEQYF. The CDR3 DNA sequence: TGTGCCAGCATGCTAGCGGGAGGCACCTCCTACGAGCAGTACTTC.

The CDR3 here is CASSPGWGETQYF. CDR3 in DNA: TGTGCCAGCAGTCCGGGATGGGGGGAGACCCAGTACTTC. J is TRBJ2-5 and V is TRBV6-2 or TRBV6-3; D might be TRBD1 or TRBD2, each matching 5 bases. V lost 5 bases, J lost 5 bases, and 12 bases lay in between. Germline V lookup: CDR1 MNHEY, CDR2 SVGEGT. This CDR3 is 13 amino acids long.

This clone was found once. CDR3 loop: CASTPGQIFFNQPQHF. DNA of the CDR3: TGTGCCAGTACCCCGGGACAGATCTTTTTCAATCAGCCCCAGCATTTT. The chain has TRBV19 and TRBJ1-5; 7 bases agree with TRBD1. CDR1 LNHDA and CDR2 SQIVND come from the germline V gene (reference sequence). The CDR3 has 16 amino acids. J was trimmed by 3 bases and V by 7 bases; bases with no gene match: 12.

The rearrangement links TRBV2 to TRBJ2-5, with a possible D match to TRBD2 (6 bases). Germline V gives CDR1 SNHLY, CDR2 FYNNEI. The CDR3 has 16 residues. V was shortened by 6 bases and J by 7 bases, with 24 bases between the two germline ends. CDR3 in amino acids: CASSPPSAGTAGTQYF. DNA for the CDR3: TGTGCCAGCAGCCCGCCCAGCGCAGGGACTGCTGGGACCCAGTACTTC.

V gene TRBV7-3 combines with J gene TRBJ1-5; TRBD1 aligns across 11 bases. CDR1 is SGHTA and CDR2 is FQGTGA in the germline V gene. The CDR3 runs to 15 residues. The V segment lost 6 bases and the J segment 6 bases; nucleotides outside the gene matches: 7. The DNA of the CDR3 is TGTGCCAGCAGGTGCGGACAGGGGGCCGGTCAGCCCCAGCATTTT. Translation: CASRCGQGAGQPQHF.

The CDR3 is CASNQGNSNEKLFF. The CDR3 DNA is TGTGCCAGCAACCAGGGGAACTCTAATGAAAAACTGTTTTTT. This chain uses TRBV2 with TRBJ1-4; a weak D match, TRBD1 (6 bases). The CDR3 runs 14 residues. The germline V and J ends were trimmed by 7 bases and 3 bases, with 12 bases remaining between them. Germline V gene data show CDR1 as SNHLY and CDR2 as FYNNEI.

The genes are TRBV24-1 and TRBJ2-2, with 10 bases identical to TRBD1. The CDR3 has 17 residues. Germline CDR1 reads KGHDR; CDR2 reads SFDVKD. V gave up 5 bases and J gave up 0 bases; unmatched junction bases: 5. The chain's CDR3 is CATSGTGGVPNTGELFF. CDR3 sequence (DNA): TGTGCCACCAGTGGGACAGGGGGGGTCCCGAACACCGGGGAGCTGTTTTTT.

The chain recombines TRBV6-5 with TRBJ2-7, with D maybe TRBD1 (6 bases). The germline CDR1 and CDR2 sequences are MNHEY and SVGAGI. The CDR3 is 13 residues long. V dropped 2 bases and J dropped 4 bases, with 9 bases sitting between them. CDR3 region: CASSYIQGYEQYF. CDR3 DNA sequence: TGTGCCAGCAGTTACATACAGGGTTACGAGCAGTACTTC.

This chain uses TRBV7-9 with TRBJ1-5; D remains unclear. CDR3 size: 14 residues. CDR1 and CDR2 from the germline V gene are SEHNR and FQNEAQ (reference sequence). V lost 5 bases to trimming and J lost 1 base, with 9 bases between them. CDR3 in DNA: TGTGCCAGCAGCCGCCTTAAGAGCAATCAGCCCCAGCATTTT. This encodes CASSRLKSNQPQHF.

This clone was recorded only once. The chain has TRBV6-6 and TRBJ1-2; D is undetermined. V was shortened by 4 bases and J by 5 bases, with 11 bases between the two germline ends. The length of the CDR3 is 13 residues. Per germline, CDR1 MNHNY and CDR2 SVGAGI (reference sequence). The CDR3 reads CASSLGGNYGYTF. The CDR3 coding sequence is TGTGCCAGCAGTTTGGGCGGGAATTATGGCTACACCTTC.

The chain couples TRBV12-3 or TRBV12-4 to TRBJ1-1; TRBD1 might be the D (5 bases). Trimming removed 8 bases at V and 3 bases at J, with 7 bases between. This CDR3 contains 11 residues. Here the CDR3 reads CASGGYTEAFF. The CDR3 nucleotides read TGTGCCAGCGGGGGGTACACTGAAGCTTTCTTT.

This chain links TRBV4-1 with TRBJ2-5, with 12 bases that match TRBD2. The germline V gene encodes CDR1 MGHRA and CDR2 YSYEKL. CDR3 length: 17 amino acids. V lost 0 bases to trimming and J lost 3 bases; unmatched junction nucleotides: 5. The CDR3 sequence is CASSQDRGLAGKETQYF. The CDR3, as DNA: TGCGCCAGCAGCCAAGATCGAGGACTAGCGGGGAAAGAGACCCAGTACTTC.

This clone turned up a few times. The chain carries TRBV2 and TRBJ2-2, with D maybe TRBD1 (6 bases). Per the germline V gene, CDR1 is SNHLY and CDR2 is FYNNEI. The V and J ends lost 4 bases and 4 bases respectively, with 10 bases between them. The CDR3 sequence is 14 residues long. The DNA for the CDR3 is TGTGCCAGCAGTGTGGCAGGGGTCACCGGGGAGCTGTTTTTT. It specifies CASSVAGVTGELFF.

V usage is TRBV7-8 and J usage is TRBJ1-5, with a possible D match to TRBD1 (5 bases). Germline V gives CDR1 SGHVS, CDR2 FQNEAQ. The CDR3 loop spans 14 amino acids. V was cut by 4 bases and J by 6 bases, with 13 bases left in between. The CDR3 protein is CASSSQDTGQPQHF. In DNA form, the CDR3 reads TGTGCCAGCAGCTCCCAGGACACGGGTCAGCCCCAGCATTTT.

The chain carries TRBV12-3 or TRBV12-4 and TRBJ1-2; TRBD1 is a possible D gene (5 bases). V shed 6 bases and J shed 8 bases, with 13 bases lying between them. The CDR3 runs to 12 residues. This CDR3 is CASSDGAEGYTF. The DNA of the CDR3 is TGTGCCAGCAGCGATGGGGCAGAAGGCTACACCTTC.

V usage is TRBV12-3 or TRBV12-4 and J usage is TRBJ2-2; D gene uncertain. This CDR3 is 12 amino acids long. Trimming took 7 bases from V and 5 from J, leaving 8 bases between them. CDR3 coding DNA: TGTGCCAGCAAATTCTATACCGGGGAGCTGTTTTTT. It yields the protein CASKFYTGELFF.

This clone appeared once. This sequence joins TRBV12-3 or TRBV12-4 and TRBJ2-3, with 7 positions matching TRBD1. This CDR3 is built from 13 residues. V lost 6 bases to trimming and J lost 4 bases; unmatched junction nucleotides: 4. CDR3 nucleotides: TGTGCCAGCAGCACAGGGGATTCAGATACGCAGTATTTT. Encoded protein: CASSTGDSDTQYF.

The chain has TRBV5-1 and TRBJ2-3; D remains ambiguous. Germline values: CDR1 SGHRS, CDR2 YFSETQ. V lost 2 bases, J lost 2 bases, and 6 bases lay in between. This CDR3 spans 13 amino acids. Here the CDR3 reads CASSFGATDTQYF. The CDR3 DNA reads TGCGCCAGCAGCTTTGGCGCCACAGATACGCAGTATTTT.

V is TRBV6-5 and J is TRBJ1-6, with D possibly matching TRBD1 (5 bases). This CDR3 contains 14 residues. V gave up 2 bases and J gave up 8 bases, with 10 bases separating them. Per the germline V gene, CDR1 is MNHEY and CDR2 is SVGAGI. CDR3 coding DNA: TGTGCCAGCAGTTACGGGCAGGGATATTCACCCCTCCACTTT. Its translation: CASSYGQGYSPLHF.